The 6 T cell receptor beta chains below come from one sample, sequenced in a study of T cells in localized non-small cell lung cancer. Profiling relied on immunoSEQ multiplex PCR, and the TCRdb table lists in-frame clones only, not all of them. The sample lists under 7,000 clones; around 40% were seen once. The sequencing here drew on lung tumor tissue, taken before any cancer treatment. These receptors all stem from a man between 40 and 70 years old with stage III lung adenocarcinoma.

V is TRBV19 and J is TRBJ1-1; the D gene is possibly TRBD1 (6 bases). From germline, CDR1 is LNHDA and CDR2 SQIVND (reference sequence). The CDR3 totals 15 residues. Trimming removed 3 bases at V and 3 bases at J, with 14 bases between. CDR3 sequence: CASSISGAGDTEAFF. CDR3 in DNA: TGTGCCAGTAGTATCTCAGGGGCCGGGGACACTGAAGCTTTCTTT.

The V call is TRBV30, the J call TRBJ2-7; TRBD2 might be the D (6 bases). Trimming took off 1 base at V and 6 bases at J, with 16 bases between the two ends. The germline gives CDR1 GTSNPN, CDR2 SVGIG (reference sequence). The CDR3 is 14 residues long. The CDR3 here is CAWSGGVGVGEQYF. The DNA of the CDR3 is TGTGCCTGGAGTGGGGGGGTAGGTGTTGGCGAGCAGTACTTC.

In this sample, this clone turned up a few times. CDR3: CASSVQGSNSPLHF. In nucleotides, the CDR3 is TGTGCCAGCAGCGTACAGGGCTCTAATTCACCCCTCCACTTT. V gene TRBV9 combines with J gene TRBJ1-6, with D possibly matching TRBD1 (5 bases). V lost 1 base and J lost 6, with 8 bases in between. CDR1 is SGDLS, CDR2 YYNGEE, per germline. CDR3 length: 14 amino acids.

This clone has just a few counts. This rearrangement joins TRBV23-1 to TRBJ2-2, with 9 bases aligning to TRBD2. TRBV23-1 is marked as an open reading frame, function uncertain. V lost 6 bases to trimming and J lost 4 bases; unmatched junction nucleotides: 9. This CDR3 spans 16 amino acids. CDR3 sequence reads: CASSLGSGGPTGELFF. The DNA of the CDR3 is TGCGCCAGCAGCCTTGGTAGCGGGGGACCCACCGGGGAGCTGTTTTTT.

The V gene is TRBV9, the J gene TRBJ2-3, with D tentatively TRBD2 (5 bases). This CDR3 is 15 amino acids long. The germline V gene encodes CDR1 SGDLS and CDR2 YYNGEE. Trimming stripped 5 bases from V and 2 bases from J, with 15 bases between. CDR3 DNA: TGTGCCAGCAGTGAAGCGGACTTGTTCACAGATACGCAGTATTTT. Its protein is CASSEADLFTDTQYF.

The sample holds one count of this clone. The chain is built from TRBV29-1 and TRBJ1-3; tentatively, D is TRBD1 (5 bases). Germline V lookup: CDR1 SQVTM, CDR2 ANQGSEA. V gave up 4 bases and J gave up 0 bases, with 13 bases separating them. The CDR3 covers 15 residues. The CDR3 sequence: CSVADSLNSGNTIYF. The CDR3 nucleotides are TGCAGCGTTGCTGACAGCCTAAACTCTGGAAACACCATATATTTT.